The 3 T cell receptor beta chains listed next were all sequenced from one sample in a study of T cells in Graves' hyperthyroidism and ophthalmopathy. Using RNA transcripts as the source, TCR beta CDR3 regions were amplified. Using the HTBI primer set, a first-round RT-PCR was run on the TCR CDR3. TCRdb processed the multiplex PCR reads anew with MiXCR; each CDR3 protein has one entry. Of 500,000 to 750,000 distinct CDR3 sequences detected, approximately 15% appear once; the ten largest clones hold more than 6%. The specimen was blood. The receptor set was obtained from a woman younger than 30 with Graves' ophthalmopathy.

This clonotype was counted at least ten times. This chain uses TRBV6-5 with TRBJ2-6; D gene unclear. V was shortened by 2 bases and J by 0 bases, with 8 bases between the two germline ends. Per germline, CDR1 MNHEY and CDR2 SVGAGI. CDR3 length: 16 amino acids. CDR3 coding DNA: TGTGCCAGCAGTTACGTGGCAGACTCTGGGGCCAACGTCCTGACTTTC. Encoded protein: CASSYVADSGANVLTF.

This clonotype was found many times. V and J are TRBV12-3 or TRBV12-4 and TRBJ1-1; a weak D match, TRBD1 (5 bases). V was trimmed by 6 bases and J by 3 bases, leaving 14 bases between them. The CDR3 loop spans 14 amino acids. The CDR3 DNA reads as TGTGCCAGCAGCCTCGGGGGGGGGTACACTGAAGCTTTCTTT. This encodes CASSLGGGYTEAFF.

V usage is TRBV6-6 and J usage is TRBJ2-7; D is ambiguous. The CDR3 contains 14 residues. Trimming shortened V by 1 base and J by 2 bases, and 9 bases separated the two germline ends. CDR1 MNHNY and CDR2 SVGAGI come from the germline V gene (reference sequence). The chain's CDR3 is CASSYYLGAYEQYF. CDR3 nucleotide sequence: TGTGCCAGCAGTTACTACCTAGGAGCCTACGAGCAGTACTTC.